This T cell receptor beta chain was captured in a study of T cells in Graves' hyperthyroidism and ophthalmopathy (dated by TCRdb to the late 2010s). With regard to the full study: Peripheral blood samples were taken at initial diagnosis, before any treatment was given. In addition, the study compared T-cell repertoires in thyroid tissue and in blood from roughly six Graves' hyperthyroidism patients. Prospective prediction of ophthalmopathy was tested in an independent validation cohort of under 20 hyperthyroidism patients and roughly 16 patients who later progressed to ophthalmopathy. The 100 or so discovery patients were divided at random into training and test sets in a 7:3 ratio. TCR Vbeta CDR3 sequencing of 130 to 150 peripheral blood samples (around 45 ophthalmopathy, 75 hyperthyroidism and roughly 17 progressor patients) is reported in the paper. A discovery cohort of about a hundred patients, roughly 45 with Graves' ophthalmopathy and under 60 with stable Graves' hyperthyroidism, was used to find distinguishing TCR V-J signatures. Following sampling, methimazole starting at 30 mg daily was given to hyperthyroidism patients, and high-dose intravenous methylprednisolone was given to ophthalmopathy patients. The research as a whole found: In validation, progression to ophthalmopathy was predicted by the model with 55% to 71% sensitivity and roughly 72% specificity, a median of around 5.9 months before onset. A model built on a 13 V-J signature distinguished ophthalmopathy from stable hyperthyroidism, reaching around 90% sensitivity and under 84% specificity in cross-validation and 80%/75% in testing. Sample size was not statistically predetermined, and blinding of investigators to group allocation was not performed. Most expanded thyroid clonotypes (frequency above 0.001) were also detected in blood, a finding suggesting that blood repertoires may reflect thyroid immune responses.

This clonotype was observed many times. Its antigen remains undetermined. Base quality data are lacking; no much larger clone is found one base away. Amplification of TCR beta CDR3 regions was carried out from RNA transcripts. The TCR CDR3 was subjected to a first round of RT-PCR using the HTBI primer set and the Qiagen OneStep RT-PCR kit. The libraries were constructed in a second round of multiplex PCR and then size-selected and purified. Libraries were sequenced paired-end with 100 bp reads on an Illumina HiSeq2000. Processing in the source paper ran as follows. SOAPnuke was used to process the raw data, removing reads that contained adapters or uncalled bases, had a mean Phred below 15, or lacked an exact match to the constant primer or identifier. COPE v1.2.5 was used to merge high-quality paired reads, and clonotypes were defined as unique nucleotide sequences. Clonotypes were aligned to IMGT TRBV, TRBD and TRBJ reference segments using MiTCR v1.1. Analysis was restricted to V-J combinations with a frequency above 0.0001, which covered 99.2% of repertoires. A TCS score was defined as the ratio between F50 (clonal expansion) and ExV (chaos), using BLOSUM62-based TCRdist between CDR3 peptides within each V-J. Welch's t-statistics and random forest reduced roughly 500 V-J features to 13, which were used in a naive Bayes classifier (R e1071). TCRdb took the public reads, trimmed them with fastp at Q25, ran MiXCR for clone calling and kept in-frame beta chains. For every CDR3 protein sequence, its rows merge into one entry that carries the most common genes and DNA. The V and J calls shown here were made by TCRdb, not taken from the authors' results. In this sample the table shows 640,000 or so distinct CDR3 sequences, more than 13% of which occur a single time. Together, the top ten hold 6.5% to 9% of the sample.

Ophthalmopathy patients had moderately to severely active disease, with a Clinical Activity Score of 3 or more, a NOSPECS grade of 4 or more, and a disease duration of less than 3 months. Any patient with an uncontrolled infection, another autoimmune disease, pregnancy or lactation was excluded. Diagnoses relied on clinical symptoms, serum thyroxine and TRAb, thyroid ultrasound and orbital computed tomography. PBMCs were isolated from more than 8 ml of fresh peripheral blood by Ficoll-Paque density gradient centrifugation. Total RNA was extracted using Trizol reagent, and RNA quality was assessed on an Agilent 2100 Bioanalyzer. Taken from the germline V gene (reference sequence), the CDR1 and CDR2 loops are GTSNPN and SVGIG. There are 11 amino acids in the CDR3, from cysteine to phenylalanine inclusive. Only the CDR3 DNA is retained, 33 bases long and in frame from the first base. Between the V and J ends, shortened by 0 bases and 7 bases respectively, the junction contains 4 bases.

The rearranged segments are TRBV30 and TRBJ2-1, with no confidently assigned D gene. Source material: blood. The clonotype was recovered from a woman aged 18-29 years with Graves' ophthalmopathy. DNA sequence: TGTGCCTGGAGTGTGTCTAATGAGCAGTTCTTC. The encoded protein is CAWSVSNEQFF.